A selection of T cell receptor beta chains follows, all from one sample in a study of response to subunit inactivated influenza vaccine. TCRdb reanalysed the RT-PCR reads using MiXCR and keeps one entry per CDR3 protein. The data show 500,000 to 600,000 distinct CDR3 sequences, 10% to 15% seen once. Sequences were derived from PBMCs from blood, sampled roughly 45 days after vaccination. These receptors came from a man in his fifties who received an inactivated influenza vaccine. Each CDR3 is given with its conserved first and last residue. D genes are given only for firm matches. Size tells how often a clone was seen (once, few, many) or the class of an expanded clone, and some rows leave it out.

D	V	size	J	DNA	CDR3
-	TRBV9	many	TRBJ2-7	TGTGCCAGCAGCGTAAACTGGGGTAGCGACGAGCAGTACTTC	CASSVNWGSDEQYF
-	TRBV18	-	TRBJ2-7	TGTGCCAGCTCTCCTATCATGCTTCAGGGGATGGGGCCATCCGAGCAGTACTTC	CASSPIMLQGMGPSEQYF
TRBD2	TRBV10-3	many	TRBJ2-1	TGTGCCGCCGCGGGAGAGGGTGAGCAGTTCTTC	CAAAGEGEQFF
-	TRBV5-1	-	TRBJ2-7	TGCGCCAGCAGCTTGGCACAGGTTTCCTCCTACGAGCAGTACTTC	CASSLAQVSSYEQYF
-	TRBV28	-	TRBJ1-1	TGTGCCAGCAGTTCTCGACGGGCTTTCTTT	CASSSRRAFF
TRBD1	TRBV20-1	few	TRBJ2-5	TGCAGTGCGCCGGCTCCGGGACAGGGTTCAGAGACCCAGTACTTC	CSAPAPGQGSETQYF
TRBD1	TRBV20-1	few	TRBJ1-3	TGCAGTGCTACCAGACAGGGAGGAAACACCATATATTTT	CSATRQGGNTIYF
-	TRBV28	-	TRBJ2-3	TGTGCCAGCAGGACGGAGACAGATACGCAGTATTTT	CASRTETDTQYF
-	TRBV7-3	few	TRBJ2-2	TGTGCCAGCAGCTCCGTATCAGGGCCCGGGGAGCTGTTTTTT	CASSSVSGPGELFF
-	TRBV7-6	-	TRBJ2-1	TGTGCCAGCAGCTTCGGGGACACCCCTATCTTC	CASSFGDTPIF
-	TRBV7-2	-	TRBJ2-2	TGTGCCAGCAGCTTAGTGGCGAGGGTTGGGACCGGGGAGCTGTTTTTT	CASSLVARVGTGELFF
-	TRBV18	-	TRBJ2-5	TGTGCCAGCTCACCAATCCCGGATATGTCCAGGGGAGAGACCCAGTACTTC	CASSPIPDMSRGETQYF
-	TRBV4-2	many	TRBJ2-3	TGTGCCAGCAGCCAAGAAGGGGACCCCACAGATACGCAGTATTTT	CASSQEGDPTDTQYF
TRBD2	TRBV19	-	TRBJ2-2	TGTGCCAGTAGATCCGAGACTAGCAGTAACACCGGGGAGCTGTTTTTT	CASRSETSSNTGELFF
-	TRBV12-3/TRBV12-4	-	TRBJ1-3	TGTGCCAGCAGTAAGGGAAACACCATATATTTT	CASSKGNTIYF
TRBD1	TRBV18	-	TRBJ1-1	TGTGCCAGCTCCACATCGACAGGGGGTCGGACTGAAGCTTTCTTT	CASSTSTGGRTEAFF
-	TRBV12-3/TRBV12-4	many	TRBJ2-3	TGTGCCAGCAGCTTACCCGAAGATTACACAGATACGCAGTATTTT	CASSLPEDYTDTQYF
TRBD2	TRBV6-2/TRBV6-3	few	TRBJ2-2	TGTGCCAGCAGTTTCATAGCGGGAGATAACACCGGGGAGCTGTTTTTT	CASSFIAGDNTGELFF
-	TRBV29-1	many	TRBJ1-5	TGCAGCGTTGTTTTGACAGACTACAGATATAGCAATCAGCCCCAGCATTTT	CSVVLTDYRYSNQPQHF
TRBD1	TRBV5-1	few	TRBJ2-5	TGCGCCAGCAGCTTGCATGGGACAGGGAATTCGGAGACCCAGTACTTC	CASSLHGTGNSETQYF
TRBD2	TRBV20-1	-	TRBJ2-7	TGCAGTGCAGACCCCCCCGGACTAGCGCTACACGAGCAGTACTTC	CSADPPGLALHEQYF
-	TRBV2	-	TRBJ2-3	TGTGCCAGCAGCTACGACAAGCCAGATACGCAGTATTTT	CASSYDKPDTQYF
TRBD1	TRBV12-3/TRBV12-4	-	TRBJ1-6	TGTGCCAGCAGCACAGGGGTAAATTCACCCCTCCACTTT	CASSTGVNSPLHF
TRBD1	TRBV19	-	TRBJ2-3	TGTGCCAGTAGCTATTTGGACAGGACTACAGATACGCAGTATTTT	CASSYLDRTTDTQYF
-	TRBV11-2	-	TRBJ2-3	TGTGCCAGCGCTCGGGGCGGGGATACGCAGTATTTT	CASARGGDTQYF
-	TRBV12-3/TRBV12-4	few	TRBJ2-7	TGTGCCAGCAGTCAGGGGACTCTCTACGAGCAGTACTTC	CASSQGTLYEQYF
-	TRBV12-3/TRBV12-4	many	TRBJ2-2	TGTGCCAGCAGGTTCGACACCGGGGAGCTGTTTTTT	CASRFDTGELFF
-	TRBV7-2	few	TRBJ1-2	TGTGCCAGCAGCCCGGCCTGGGTAGGGTATGGCTACACCTTC	CASSPAWVGYGYTF
TRBD2	TRBV10-3	many	TRBJ2-1	TGTGCCATGGGGACTAGCGGGAGTTATGAGCAGTTCTTC	CAMGTSGSYEQFF
TRBD1	TRBV12-3/TRBV12-4	few	TRBJ2-5	TGTGCCAGCAGTCCCATGACAGGGGCAGTGACCCAGTACTTC	CASSPMTGAVTQYF
TRBD2	TRBV7-6	-	TRBJ2-1	TGTGCCAGCAGCTTATTGGCTAGCGGGGGGGCCTATGAGCAGTTCTTC	CASSLLASGGAYEQFF
TRBD1	TRBV20-1	few	TRBJ2-5	TGCAGTGCTAGACCTACCGGGACAGAGATGTACCAAGAGACCCAGTACTTC	CSARPTGTEMYQETQYF
-	TRBV12-3/TRBV12-4	medium-sized	TRBJ1-2	TGTGCCAGCAGTCCAGGGACTGGCTACACCTTC	CASSPGTGYTF
-	TRBV10-2	few	TRBJ2-1	TGCGCCAGCAGTCTTGGCTGGGATGAGCAGTTCTTC	CASSLGWDEQFF
TRBD2	TRBV12-3/TRBV12-4	-	TRBJ2-7	TGTGCCAGCACTCTTCAAAGGGGACTAGCGGCCCGCTGGGACTCCTACGAGCCGTACTTC	CASTLQRGLAARWDSYEPYF
TRBD2	TRBV12-3/TRBV12-4	many	TRBJ2-3	TGTGCCAGCAGTTTTACTAGCGGGGGCGATACGCAGTATTTT	CASSFTSGGDTQYF
-	TRBV5-6	-	TRBJ2-5	TGTGCCAGCAGCCCTGGGCCGGCGGAGACCCAGTACTTC	CASSPGPAETQYF
-	TRBV9	few	TRBJ2-1	TGTGCCAGCAGCGTAGTGGAGATGGGTACAAATGAGCAGTTCTTC	CASSVVEMGTNEQFF
-	TRBV5-5	few	TRBJ1-1	TGTGCCAGCAGCTTGACGCTGCAGACGAACACTGAAGCTTTCTTT	CASSLTLQTNTEAFF
TRBD2	TRBV12-3/TRBV12-4	-	TRBJ2-7	TGTGCCAGCAGTACCTCGGGACTAGCGGGAGGGGGCTACGAGCAGTACTTC	CASSTSGLAGGGYEQYF
-	TRBV7-2	-	TRBJ2-7	TGTGCCAGCAGCCAGTCGGGCGGTGGTTTATACGAGCAGTACTTC	CASSQSGGGLYEQYF
TRBD1	TRBV15	few	TRBJ2-1	TGTGCCACCAGCGCCCGGGACAGGGACAATGAGCAGTTCTTC	CATSARDRDNEQFF
-	TRBV14	many	TRBJ1-6	TGTGCCAGCAGCCGACAGGCAAATTCACCCCTCCACTTT	CASSRQANSPLHF
TRBD1	TRBV5-1	many	TRBJ2-3	TGCGCCAGCAGCGGGGGACAGAGCACAGATACGCAGTATTTT	CASSGGQSTDTQYF
-	TRBV7-6	many	TRBJ2-1	TGTGCCAGCAGCTCCGGGACGGGTAGCTCCTACAATGAGCAGTTCTTC	CASSSGTGSSYNEQFF